Sequencing of this TCR beta chain was carried out in a study of PD-1 blockade in classical Hodgkin lymphoma. The V end lost 0 bases, the J end lost 0 bases, and 7 bases lay between the germline ends. Per the germline V gene, CDR1 is SGDLS and CDR2 is YYNGEE. The CDR3 contains 14 residues. In the case of this clone: Its antigen remains unknown.

Findings of the study overall: Complete responders matched newly diagnosed patients in baseline diversity.

The assay was immunoSEQ multiplex PCR, and TCRdb's table has in-frame clones only and misses some. The table lists 100,000 or so clones, around nine tenths of them singletons. All the patients suffered relapse after autologous stem cell transplantation, and brentuximab vedotin exposure differed. The sample in question was peripheral blood mononuclear cells (PBMCs), obtained before the second cycle of nivolumab. The sequence came from a human donor with classical Hodgkin lymphoma. The rearrangement links TRBV9 to TRBJ2-7; D is undetermined. CDR3 sequence: CASSVGQSSYEQYF. In DNA, the CDR3 is TGTGCCAGCAGCGTAGGCCAGAGCTCCTACGAGCAGTACTTC.